The next 2 T cell receptor beta chains were all read from a single sample in a study of cytomegalovirus exposure and HLA in healthy donors. PCR primers comprised 60 Vbeta and 13 Jbeta primers. Some clones are missing from TCRdb's copy, which holds only in-frame ones; the method was immunoSEQ multiplex PCR. The sample contains about 190,000 clones, 60% to 80% of which appear only once. Material for sequencing was PBMCs. These receptors were taken from a woman aged 25 to 39 in good health and CMV-seropositive.

This chain links TRBV5-1 with TRBJ1-2, with 8 bases fitting TRBD1. Germline V gene lookup returns CDR1 SGHRS and CDR2 YFSETQ. The J segment lost 4 bases and the V segment lost 3 bases, leaving 11 bases of the junction unmatched. The CDR3 length is 16 residues. The CDR3 loop is CASSSGTGQTLYGYTF. The CDR3 DNA is TGCGCCAGCAGCTCCGGGACAGGCCAGACGCTCTATGGCTACACCTTC.

This chain connects TRBV4-2 to TRBJ2-6; tentatively, D is TRBD2 (5 bases). This CDR3 region has 16 residues. Germline V CDR1 and CDR2: LGHNA, YNFKEQ. V lost 4 bases to trimming and J lost 1 base, with 11 bases between them. The CDR3 region is CASSLAGGSGANVLTF. The CDR3 nucleotides read TGTGCCAGCAGCCTGGCGGGTGGGTCTGGGGCCAACGTCCTGACTTTC.